This T cell receptor (beta chain) is drawn from a study of radiotherapy plus CTLA-4 blockade in lung cancer. Findings of the study overall: Following radiotherapy plus ipilimumab, tumor-derived TCR clones expanded in the blood.

Germline loops: CDR1 SGHDT, CDR2 YYEEEE. V was trimmed by 0 bases and J by 0 bases, leaving 4 bases between them. This CDR3 is 14 amino acids long. Produced via immunoSEQ multiplex PCR; TCRdb's table is partial and in-frame only. The sample has some 110,000 clones, approximately 84% seen once. As regards this clone: Its antigen remains unknown.

This sample comprised peripheral blood, obtained from a patient treated with radiotherapy plus ipilimumab. This TCR came from a human donor with non-small cell lung cancer who had a partial response to radiotherapy plus ipilimumab. The chain combines TRBV5-6 with TRBJ1-5; the D is unclear. The CDR3 sequence: CASSLAGSNQPQHF. The CDR3 nucleotides are TGTGCCAGCAGCTTGGCGGGTAGCAATCAGCCCCAGCATTTT.